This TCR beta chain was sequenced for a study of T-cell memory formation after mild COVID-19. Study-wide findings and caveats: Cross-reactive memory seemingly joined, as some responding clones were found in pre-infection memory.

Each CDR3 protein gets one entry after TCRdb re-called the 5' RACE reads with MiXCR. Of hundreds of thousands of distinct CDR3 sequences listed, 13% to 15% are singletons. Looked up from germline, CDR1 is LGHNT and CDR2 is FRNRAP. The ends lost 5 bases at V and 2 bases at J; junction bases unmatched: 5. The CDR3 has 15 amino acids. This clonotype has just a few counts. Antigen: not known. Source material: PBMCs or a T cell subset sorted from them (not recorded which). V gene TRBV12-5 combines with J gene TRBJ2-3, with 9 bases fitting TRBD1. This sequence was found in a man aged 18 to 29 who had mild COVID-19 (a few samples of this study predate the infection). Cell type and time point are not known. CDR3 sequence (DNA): TGTGCTAGTGGTCTGACAGGGGGAAACACAGATACGCAGTATTTT. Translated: CASGLTGGNTDTQYF. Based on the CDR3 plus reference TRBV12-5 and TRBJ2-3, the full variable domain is DARVTQTPRHKVTEMGQEVTMRCQPILGHNTVFWYRQTMMQGLELLAYFRNRAPLDDSGMPKDRFSAEMPDATLATLKIQPSEPRDSAVYFCASGLTGGNTDTQYFGPGTRLTVL.